Below are 20 T cell receptor beta chains sequenced from a single sample in a study of type 1 regulatory T cells. TCRdb re-called the reads through MiXCR, storing one row per CDR3 protein. The table includes roughly 40,000 distinct CDR3 sequences, approximately 12% detected once. No antigen is known for these receptors. The sequenced material came from cultured non-Tr1 T cells, either the whole culture or a sorted T cell fraction (not recorded which). These receptor sequences come from a human donor in good health.

The chain joins TRBV12-3 or TRBV12-4 to TRBJ2-1, with a tentative D call TRBD1 (6 bases). There are 15 residues in the CDR3. V was clipped by 3 bases and J by 7 bases, with 16 bases between them. CDR3 sequence reads: CASSLGTGWRNEQFF. In DNA, the CDR3 is TGTGCCAGCAGTTTGGGAACAGGGTGGAGAAATGAGCAGTTCTTC.

This clonotype was seen ten or more times. The chain combines TRBV5-5 with TRBJ1-4, with D possibly matching TRBD1 (5 bases). V was shortened by 1 base and J by 4 bases, with 11 bases between the two germline ends. The germline CDR1 and CDR2 sequences are SGHKS and YYEKEE (reference sequence). This CDR3 spans 15 amino acids. In DNA form, the CDR3 reads TGTGCCAGCAGCTTGATCGGGGGTCTTAATGAAAAACTGTTTTTT. Translating it yields CASSLIGGLNEKLFF.

The table lists this clonotype with a few counts. A read error may explain this, as a much larger clone is one base away. The chain couples TRBV20-1 to TRBJ2-7, with 9 bases fitting TRBD2. The CDR3 covers 14 residues. Germline values: CDR1 DFQATT, CDR2 SNEGSKA (reference sequence). The CDR3 loop reads CGAHVAGASYEQYF. The CDR3 nucleotides are TGCGGTGCACACGTAGCGGGAGCCTCCTACGAGCAGTACTTC.

The table lists this clonotype with many counts. The CDR3 protein is CSAPGASSYEQYF. The CDR3 region has the DNA TGCAGTGCCCCCGGGGCCAGCTCCTACGAGCAGTACTTC. This chain uses TRBV20-1 with TRBJ2-7; TRBD1 or TRBD2 may be the D gene (5 bases each). Germline assignment: CDR1 DFQATT and CDR2 SNEGSKA (reference sequence). This CDR3 has 13 residues. V was shortened by 6 bases and J by 0 bases, with 12 bases between the two germline ends.

This clonotype came up many times. This chain uses TRBV30 with TRBJ2-5; the D gene is possibly TRBD1 (5 bases). Looked up from germline, CDR1 is GTSNPN and CDR2 is SVGIG (reference sequence). Deletions cut 8 bases from V and 5 bases from J, with 18 bases between. This CDR3 is 13 amino acids long. This CDR3 reads CALKGPGGETQYF. The DNA for the CDR3 is TGTGCCCTAAAGGGGCCCGGCGGTGAGACCCAGTACTTC.

This clonotype was counted only a few times. J is TRBJ2-7 and V is TRBV7-3, with D unresolved. Germline V gene lookup returns CDR1 SGHTA and CDR2 FQGTGA. With 2 bases removed from V and 2 bases from J, the gap between germline ends came to 7 bases. The CDR3 has 13 amino acids. The chain's CDR3 is CASSLGRAYEQYF. The CDR3 region has the DNA TGTGCCAGCAGCTTAGGAAGGGCCTACGAGCAGTACTTC. The variable domain in full, completed from reference TRBV7-3 and TRBJ2-7, reads GAGVSQTPSNKVTEKGKYVELRCDPISGHTALYWYRQSLGQGPEFLIYFQGTGAADDSGLPNDRFFAVRPEGSVSTLKIQRTERGDSAVYLCASSLGRAYEQYFGPGTRLTVT.

This clonotype was counted a few times. This chain links TRBV20-1 with TRBJ2-1; 8 bases match TRBD2. V was pared by 5 bases and J by 3 bases, with 6 bases of the junction left unmatched. The length of the CDR3 is 14 residues. Germline V CDR1 and CDR2: DFQATT, SNEGSKA (reference sequence). The CDR3 loop is CSAVAGSLYNEQFF. As DNA, the CDR3 is TGCAGTGCTGTAGCGGGATCACTCTACAATGAGCAGTTCTTC.

This clonotype was observed a few times. The rearrangement links TRBV6-5 to TRBJ2-3; D might be TRBD2 (5 bases). The V and J ends lost 5 bases and 5 bases respectively, with 8 bases between them. Germline assignment: CDR1 MNHEY and CDR2 SVGAGI. This CDR3 is 12 amino acids long. The CDR3 is CASSNTRDTQYF. CDR3 bases: TGTGCCAGCAGTAATACTAGAGATACGCAGTATTTT.

This clonotype was seen repeatedly, ten times or more. The chain joins TRBV9 to TRBJ2-1; 9 bases are shared with TRBD2. Germline-derived CDR1 and CDR2 are SGDLS and YYNGEE. The CDR3 spans 14 residues. V shed 2 bases and J 8 bases; nucleotides not matched to a gene: 5. The CDR3 loop reads CASSVLAGSDEQFF. The CDR3 DNA reads as TGTGCCAGCAGCGTCCTAGCGGGATCGGATGAGCAGTTCTTC.

The chain links TRBV12-3 or TRBV12-4 to TRBJ1-2; D remains unclear. The CDR3 runs to 14 residues. The V end lost 3 bases, the J end lost 2 bases, and 10 bases lay between the germline ends. CDR3 amino acids: CASSLRHSNYGYTF. The CDR3 coding sequence is TGTGCCAGCAGTTTGAGACATTCCAACTATGGCTACACCTTC.

The sample holds many counts of this clonotype. V gene TRBV20-1 combines with J gene TRBJ2-7, with D possibly being TRBD1 (6 bases). This CDR3 has 16 amino acids. Germline loops: CDR1 DFQATT, CDR2 SNEGSKA (reference sequence). V was pared by 6 bases and J by 6 bases, with 27 bases between. CDR3 residues: CSAYRGRGKERSEQYF. CDR3 coding DNA: TGCAGTGCCTACCGGGGCAGGGGCAAGGAGAGGAGCGAGCAGTACTTC.

The sample holds a few counts of this clonotype. The rearrangement joins TRBV20-1 to TRBJ1-5, with TRBD1 identical over 8 bases. Germline CDR1 and CDR2: DFQATT and SNEGSKA (reference sequence). This CDR3 is 15 amino acids long. Trimming took 3 bases from V and 0 from J; bases not matched to a gene: 4. CDR3: CSARGQAYSNQPQHF. The CDR3 DNA follows: TGCAGTGCTAGGGGACAGGCCTATAGCAATCAGCCCCAGCATTTT.

V and J are TRBV7-2 and TRBJ2-1; 13 bases map to TRBD2. With V trimmed by 5 bases and J by 10 bases, 8 bases remained unmatched. The length of the CDR3 is 15 residues. The germline V gene has CDR1 SGHTA and CDR2 FQGNSA. The CDR3 protein is CASSPGLAGTREQFF. In DNA, the CDR3 is TGTGCCAGCAGCCCGGGACTAGCGGGGACCCGGGAGCAGTTCTTC. Full variable domain (outside the CDR3, taken from reference TRBV7-2 and TRBJ2-1): GAGVSQSPSNKVTEKGKDVELRCDPISGHTALYWYRQSLGQGLEFLIYFQGNSAPDKSGLPSDRFSAERTGGSVSTLTIQRTQQEDSAVYLCASSPGLAGTREQFFGPGTRLTVL.

The V call is TRBV5-1, the J call TRBJ2-2; 12 positions match TRBD2. The germline V gene encodes CDR1 SGHRS and CDR2 YFSETQ. The V gene end was trimmed by 3 bases and the J gene end by 5 bases; junction bases not matched to a gene: 11. The length of the CDR3 is 18 residues. The CDR3 protein is CASSSRTSGTLKTGELFF. The DNA for the CDR3 is TGCGCCAGCAGCTCTAGGACTAGCGGGACTCTAAAAACCGGGGAGCTGTTTTTT. Full variable domain (outside the CDR3, taken from reference TRBV5-1 and TRBJ2-2): KAGVTQTPRYLIKTRGQQVTLSCSPISGHRSVSWYQQTPGQGLQFLFEYFSETQRNKGNFPGRFSGRQFSNSRSEMNVSTLELGDSALYLCASSSRTSGTLKTGELFFGEGSRLTVL.

This clonotype was recorded at least ten times. This chain uses TRBV10-3 with TRBJ1-1, with D possibly being TRBD1 (5 bases). This CDR3 has 14 amino acids. V was shortened by 8 bases and J by 1 base, with 14 bases between the two germline ends. The germline V gene encodes CDR1 ENHRY and CDR2 SYGVKD. This CDR3 is CAIGSRQPNTEAFF. CDR3 DNA sequence: TGTGCCATCGGGTCGAGACAGCCGAACACTGAAGCTTTCTTT.

This clonotype was recorded at least ten times. This rearrangement joins TRBV5-8 to TRBJ2-7; D may be TRBD1 (6 bases). The V end lost 2 bases, the J end lost 0 bases, and 12 bases lay between the germline ends. Germline assignment: CDR1 SGHTS and CDR2 YDEGEE. The CDR3 is 15 amino acids. The CDR3 DNA follows: TGTGCCAGCAGCTTCGGGACATTGAGCTCCTACGAGCAGTACTTC. It translates to CASSFGTLSSYEQYF.

This clonotype was seen repeatedly, ten times or more. The gene calls are TRBV6-1 and TRBJ1-2, with D hard to call. The V gene lost 1 base and the J gene lost 6 bases, with 9 bases spanning the gap. This CDR3 region has 13 residues. CDR1 MNHNS and CDR2 SASEGT come from the germline V gene. CDR3 sequence: CASSEDRRHGYTF. The CDR3 nucleotides are TGTGCCAGCAGTGAAGACCGCCGCCATGGCTACACCTTC.

This clonotype was observed many times. V and J are TRBV28 and TRBJ2-1; maybe TRBD1 (6 bases). The CDR3 extends over 15 amino acids. Germline CDR1 is MDHEN and CDR2 is SYDVKM. V was cut by 3 bases and J by 6 bases, with 15 bases left in between. The CDR3: CASSFRDNLLNEQFF. The CDR3 DNA reads TGTGCCAGCAGTTTCCGGGACAACTTACTCAATGAGCAGTTCTTC. Full variable domain (rest looked up from reference TRBV28 and TRBJ2-1): DVKVTQSSRYLVKRTGEKVFLECVQDMDHENMFWYRQDPGLGLRLIYFSYDVKMKEKGDIPEGYSVSREKKERFSLILESASTNQTSMYLCASSFRDNLLNEQFFGPGTRLTVL.

This clonotype appeared a few times. The CDR3 bases are TGCGCCAGCAGCTTGGCCGCTAGCGGGACGCAAGAGACCCAGTACTTC. Its translation: CASSLAASGTQETQYF. The rearrangement links TRBV5-1 to TRBJ2-5; 9 bases fit TRBD2. Looked up from germline, CDR1 is SGHRS and CDR2 is YFSETQ. The J segment lost 2 bases and the V segment lost 0 bases, leaving 5 bases of the junction unmatched. CDR3 length: 16 amino acids.

A note on this clonotype: A read error may explain this, as a much larger clone is one base away. The conserved phenylalanine or tryptophan is not found at the CDR3 terminus, so this likely reflects a read error. The J gene is TRBJ1-2, the V gene TRBV6-1; D may be TRBD1 (5 bases). The germline V and J ends were trimmed by 10 bases and 5 bases, with 17 bases remaining between them. Germline V gives CDR1 MNHNS, CDR2 SASEGT. This CDR3 is 13 amino acids long. The CDR3 nucleotides read TGTGCCACCACCGTTGATAGGGGATATGGCTACACCCTC. Its protein is CATTVDRGYGYTL.